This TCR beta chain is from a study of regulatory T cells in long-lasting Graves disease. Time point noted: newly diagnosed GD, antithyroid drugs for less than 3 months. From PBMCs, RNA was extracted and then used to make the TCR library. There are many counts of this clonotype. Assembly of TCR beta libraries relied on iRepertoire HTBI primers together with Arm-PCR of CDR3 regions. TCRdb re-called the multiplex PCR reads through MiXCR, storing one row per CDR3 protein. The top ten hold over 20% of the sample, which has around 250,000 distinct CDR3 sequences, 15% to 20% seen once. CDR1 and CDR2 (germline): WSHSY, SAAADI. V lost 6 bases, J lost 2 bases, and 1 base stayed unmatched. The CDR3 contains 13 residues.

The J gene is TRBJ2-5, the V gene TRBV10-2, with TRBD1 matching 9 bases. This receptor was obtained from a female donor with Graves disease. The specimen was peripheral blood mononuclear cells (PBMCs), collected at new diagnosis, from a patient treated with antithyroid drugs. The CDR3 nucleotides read TGCGCCAGCAGGGGACAGGGTCAAGAGACCCAGTACTTC. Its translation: CASRGQGQETQYF.